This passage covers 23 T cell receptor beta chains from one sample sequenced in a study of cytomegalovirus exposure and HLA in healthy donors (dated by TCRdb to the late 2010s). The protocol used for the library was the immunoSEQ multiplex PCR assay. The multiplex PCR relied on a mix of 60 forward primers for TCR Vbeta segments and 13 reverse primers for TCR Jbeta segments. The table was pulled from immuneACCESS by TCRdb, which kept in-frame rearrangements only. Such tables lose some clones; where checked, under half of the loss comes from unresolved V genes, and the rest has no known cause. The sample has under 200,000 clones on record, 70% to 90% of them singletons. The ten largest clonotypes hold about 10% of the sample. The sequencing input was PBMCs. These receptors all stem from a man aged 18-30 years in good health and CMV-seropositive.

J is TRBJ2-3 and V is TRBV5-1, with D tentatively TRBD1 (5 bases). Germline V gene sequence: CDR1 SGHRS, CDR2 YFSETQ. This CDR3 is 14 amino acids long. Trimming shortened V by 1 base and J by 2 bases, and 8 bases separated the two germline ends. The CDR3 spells CASSLTGSTDTQYF. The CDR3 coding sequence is TGCGCCAGCAGCTTGACAGGATCCACAGATACGCAGTATTTT.

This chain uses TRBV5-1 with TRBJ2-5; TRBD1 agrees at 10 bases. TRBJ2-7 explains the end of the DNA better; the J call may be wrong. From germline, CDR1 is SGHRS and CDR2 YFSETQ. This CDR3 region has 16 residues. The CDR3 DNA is TGCGCCAGCAGCTTGGGACGGGACAGGGGTAACTACGAGCAGTACTTC. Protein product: CASSLGRDRGNYEQYF.

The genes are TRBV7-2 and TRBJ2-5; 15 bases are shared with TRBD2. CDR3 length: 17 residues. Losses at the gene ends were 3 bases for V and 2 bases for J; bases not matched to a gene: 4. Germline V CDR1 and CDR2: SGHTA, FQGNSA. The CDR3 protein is CASSLGTSGGTQETQYF. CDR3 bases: TGTGCCAGCAGCTTGGGGACTAGCGGGGGGACACAAGAGACCCAGTACTTC.

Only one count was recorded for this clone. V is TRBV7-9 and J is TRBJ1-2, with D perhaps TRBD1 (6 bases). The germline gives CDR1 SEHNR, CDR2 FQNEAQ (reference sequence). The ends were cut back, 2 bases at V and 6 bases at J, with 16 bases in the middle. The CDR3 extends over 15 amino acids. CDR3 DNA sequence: TGTGCCAGCAGCTTATGGGCAGGGGCTGATCATGGCTACACCTTC. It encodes CASSLWAGADHGYTF.

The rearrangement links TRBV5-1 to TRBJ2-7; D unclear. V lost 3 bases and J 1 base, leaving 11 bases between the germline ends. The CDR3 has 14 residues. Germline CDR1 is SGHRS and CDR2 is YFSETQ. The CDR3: CASSSFGASYEQYF. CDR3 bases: TGCGCCAGCAGCTCGTTCGGTGCGTCCTACGAGCAGTACTTC.

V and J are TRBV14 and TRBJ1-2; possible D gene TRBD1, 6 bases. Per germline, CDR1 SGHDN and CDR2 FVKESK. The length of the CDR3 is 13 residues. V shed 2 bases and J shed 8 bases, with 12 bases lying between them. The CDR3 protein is CASSQFPRGGYTF. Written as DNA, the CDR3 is TGTGCCAGCAGCCAATTTCCCAGGGGAGGCTACACCTTC. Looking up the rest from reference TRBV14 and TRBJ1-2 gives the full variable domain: EAGVTQFPSHSVIEKGQTVTLRCDPISGHDNLYWYRRVMGKEIKFLLHFVKESKQDESGMPNNRFLAERTGGTYSTLKVQPAELEDSGVYFCASSQFPRGGYTFGSGTRLTVV.

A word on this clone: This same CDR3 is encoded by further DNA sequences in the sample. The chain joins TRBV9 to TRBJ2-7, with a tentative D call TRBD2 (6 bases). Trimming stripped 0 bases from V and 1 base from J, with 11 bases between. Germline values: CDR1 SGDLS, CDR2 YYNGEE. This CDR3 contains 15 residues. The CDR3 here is CASSVAGTSSYEQYF. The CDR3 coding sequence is TGTGCCAGCAGCGTAGCAGGGACTTCATCCTACGAGCAGTACTTC.

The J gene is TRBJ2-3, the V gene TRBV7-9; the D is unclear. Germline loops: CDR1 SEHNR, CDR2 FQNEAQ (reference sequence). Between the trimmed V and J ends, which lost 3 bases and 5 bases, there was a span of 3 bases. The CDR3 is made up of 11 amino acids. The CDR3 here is CASSFLDTQYF. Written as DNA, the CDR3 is TGTGCCAGCAGCTTCTTAGATACGCAGTATTTT.

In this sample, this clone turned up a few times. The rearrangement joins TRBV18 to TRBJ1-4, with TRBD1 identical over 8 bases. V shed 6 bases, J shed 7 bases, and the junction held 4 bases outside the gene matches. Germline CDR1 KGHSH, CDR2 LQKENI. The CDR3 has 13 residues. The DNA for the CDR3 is TGTGCCAGCTCCCTTGGACAGGGTGAAAAACTGTTTTTT. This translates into CASSLGQGEKLFF.

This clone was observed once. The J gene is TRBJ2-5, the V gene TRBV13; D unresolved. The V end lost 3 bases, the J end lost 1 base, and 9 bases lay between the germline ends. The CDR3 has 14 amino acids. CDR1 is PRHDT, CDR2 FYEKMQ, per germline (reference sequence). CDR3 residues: CASSFFLSQETQYF. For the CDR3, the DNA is TGTGCCAGCAGCTTCTTTCTCAGCCAAGAGACCCAGTACTTC.

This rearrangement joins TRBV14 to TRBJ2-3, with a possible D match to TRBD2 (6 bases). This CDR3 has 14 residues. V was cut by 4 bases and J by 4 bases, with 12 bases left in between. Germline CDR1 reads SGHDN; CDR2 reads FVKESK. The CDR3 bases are TGTGCCAGCAGCCGACTAGTAAGTTCAGATACGCAGTATTTT. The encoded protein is CASSRLVSSDTQYF.

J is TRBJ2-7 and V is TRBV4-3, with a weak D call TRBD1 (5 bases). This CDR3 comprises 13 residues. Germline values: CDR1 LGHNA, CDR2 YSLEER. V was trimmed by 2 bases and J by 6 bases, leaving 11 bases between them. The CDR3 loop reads CASSQSRVGEQYF. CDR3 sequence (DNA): TGCGCCAGCAGCCAAAGCAGGGTCGGCGAGCAGTACTTC.

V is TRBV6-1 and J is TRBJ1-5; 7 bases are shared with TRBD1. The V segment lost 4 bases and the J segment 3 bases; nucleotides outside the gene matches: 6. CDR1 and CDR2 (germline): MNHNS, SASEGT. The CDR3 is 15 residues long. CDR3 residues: CASSANGQANQPQHF. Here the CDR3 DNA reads TGTGCCAGCAGTGCCAACGGACAGGCCAATCAGCCCCAGCATTTT.

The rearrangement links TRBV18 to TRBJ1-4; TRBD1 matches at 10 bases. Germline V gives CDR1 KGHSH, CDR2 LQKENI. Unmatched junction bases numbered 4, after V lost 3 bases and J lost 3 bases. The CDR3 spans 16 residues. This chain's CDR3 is CASSPRQGAANEKLFF. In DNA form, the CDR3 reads TGTGCCAGCTCACCTAGACAGGGGGCGGCTAATGAAAAACTGTTTTTT.

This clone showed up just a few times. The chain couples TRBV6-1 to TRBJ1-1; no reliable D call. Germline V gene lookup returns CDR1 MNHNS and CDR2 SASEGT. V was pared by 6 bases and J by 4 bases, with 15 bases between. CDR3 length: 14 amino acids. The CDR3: CASREHPVGTEAFF. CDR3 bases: TGTGCCAGCAGGGAGCATCCGGTGGGCACTGAAGCTTTCTTT.

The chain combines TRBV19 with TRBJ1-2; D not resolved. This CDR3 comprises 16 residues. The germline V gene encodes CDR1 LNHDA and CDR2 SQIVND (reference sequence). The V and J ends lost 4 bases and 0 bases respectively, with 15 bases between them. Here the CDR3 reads CASSRTSGWSNYGYTF. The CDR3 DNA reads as TGTGCCAGTAGTAGGACTTCAGGATGGTCTAACTATGGCTACACCTTC.

CDR3 loop: CASSATRDRGHGEQYF. Written as DNA, the CDR3 is TGTGCCAGCAGCGCCACCCGGGACAGGGGGCACGGGGAGCAGTACTTC. The chain couples TRBV7-9 to TRBJ2-7; 12 bases map to TRBD1. Germline lookup yields CDR1 SEHNR and CDR2 FQNEAQ (reference sequence). The CDR3 length is 16 residues. V was clipped by 5 bases and J by 7 bases; unmatched bases: 12.

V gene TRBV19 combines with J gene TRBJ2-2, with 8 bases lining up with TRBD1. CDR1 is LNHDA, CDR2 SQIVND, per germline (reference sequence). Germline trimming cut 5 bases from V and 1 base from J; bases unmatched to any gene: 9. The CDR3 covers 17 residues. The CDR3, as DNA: TGTGCCAGTAGTGGGACAGGTAGATGGGGGAACACCGGGGAGCTGTTTTTT. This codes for CASSGTGRWGNTGELFF.

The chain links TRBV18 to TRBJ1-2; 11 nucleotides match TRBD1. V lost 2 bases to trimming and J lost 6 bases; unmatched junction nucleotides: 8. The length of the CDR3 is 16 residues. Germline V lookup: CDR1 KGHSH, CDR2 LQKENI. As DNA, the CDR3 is TGTGCCAGCTCACCATATCAGGGACAGGGGGAACATGGCTACACCTTC. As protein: CASSPYQGQGEHGYTF.

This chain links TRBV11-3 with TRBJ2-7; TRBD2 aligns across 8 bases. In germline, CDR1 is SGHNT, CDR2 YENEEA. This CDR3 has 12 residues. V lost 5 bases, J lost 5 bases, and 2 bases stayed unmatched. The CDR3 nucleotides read TGTGCCAGCAGCCGGCGGGAGGACGAGCAGTACTTC. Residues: CASSRREDEQYF.

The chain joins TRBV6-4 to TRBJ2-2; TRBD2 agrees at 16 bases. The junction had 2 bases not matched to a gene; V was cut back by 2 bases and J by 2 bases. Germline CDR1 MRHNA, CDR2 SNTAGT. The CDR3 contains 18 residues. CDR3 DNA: TGTGCCAGCAGTGACGGGACTAGCGGGGGGGCCAACACCGGGGAGCTGTTTTTT. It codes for CASSDGTSGGANTGELFF.

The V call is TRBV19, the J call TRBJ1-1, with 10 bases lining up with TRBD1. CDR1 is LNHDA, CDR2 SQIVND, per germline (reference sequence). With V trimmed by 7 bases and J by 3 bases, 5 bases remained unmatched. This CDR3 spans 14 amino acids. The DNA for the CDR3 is TGTGCCAGTATCGACAGGGGGCCCGACACTGAAGCTTTCTTT. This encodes CASIDRGPDTEAFF.

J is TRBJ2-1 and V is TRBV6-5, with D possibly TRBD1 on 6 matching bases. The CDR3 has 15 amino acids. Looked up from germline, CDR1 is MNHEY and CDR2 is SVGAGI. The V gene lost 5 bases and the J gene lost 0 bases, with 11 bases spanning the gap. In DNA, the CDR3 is TGTGCCAGCAGTAGGACAGCCGGCTCCTACAATGAGCAGTTCTTC. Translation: CASSRTAGSYNEQFF.